A single sample is the source of the 8 T cell receptor beta chains below, sequenced in a study of T cells after yellow fever vaccination. Each CDR3 protein gets one entry after TCRdb re-called the 5' RACE reads with MiXCR. Here the sample spans 400,000 or so distinct CDR3 sequences, about 6.2% being singletons. The sample was PBMCs, taken 5 days after the yellow fever booster vaccination. These receptors were taken from a young man who received the YFV17D yellow fever vaccine.

This clonotype was seen more than once but under ten times. V usage is TRBV5-6 and J usage is TRBJ1-3; D is possibly TRBD1 (6 bases). The CDR3 extends over 12 amino acids. CDR1 and CDR2 (germline): SGHDT, YYEEEE. Between the trimmed V and J ends, which lost 4 bases and 15 bases, there was a span of 17 bases. CDR3 DNA: TGTGCCAGCAGCGCGTCGGGGGCGAACGAATATTTT. It codes for CASSASGANEYF.

This clonotype was detected many times. The chain carries TRBV7-2 and TRBJ2-2; either TRBD1 or TRBD2 may supply D (5 bases each). V lost 4 bases and J 4 bases, leaving 10 bases between the germline ends. This CDR3 spans 14 amino acids. CDR1 is SGHTA, CDR2 FQGNSA, per germline. The chain's CDR3 is CASSYRDVTGELFF. Written as DNA, the CDR3 is TGTGCCAGCAGCTACCGGGACGTCACCGGGGAGCTGTTTTTT.

Only a few counts were recorded for this clonotype. The chain employs TRBV9 and TRBJ2-3, with 10 bases that match TRBD2. V dropped 0 bases and J dropped 5; count of bases not matched to a gene: 12. The CDR3 spans 18 residues. CDR1 and CDR2 (germline): SGDLS, YYNGEE. Written as DNA, the CDR3 is TGTGCCAGCAGCGTAGAAGGAGGGACTAGCGCCCCCCAAGATACGCAGTATTTT. This encodes CASSVEGGTSAPQDTQYF.

The chain recombines TRBV9 with TRBJ2-7; 9 bases match TRBD2. The germline gives CDR1 SGDLS, CDR2 YYNGEE. The CDR3 runs to 13 residues. V trimming: 5 bases; J trimming: 3 bases; junction bases outside the gene matches: 3. The CDR3 region is CASSSGSNYEQYF. The DNA of the CDR3 is TGTGCCAGCAGTAGCGGGAGCAACTACGAGCAGTACTTC.

This clonotype was seen only a few times. The chain's CDR3 is CASSQDWGREAQYF. The DNA of the CDR3 is TGCGCCAGCAGCCAAGATTGGGGCAGGGAGGCCCAGTACTTC. V and J are TRBV4-3 and TRBJ2-5; TRBD2 is a possible D gene (6 bases). Germline values: CDR1 LGHNA, CDR2 YSLEER. CDR3 length: 14 amino acids. Trimming removed 0 bases at V and 9 bases at J, with 14 bases between.

This clonotype was detected only a few times. This CDR3 is CASSLRENRKEGEKLFF. CDR3 sequence (DNA): TGTGCCAGCAGTCTGAGGGAAAACAGGAAGGAAGGTGAAAAACTGTTTTTT. The chain couples TRBV6-1 to TRBJ1-4; D is perhaps TRBD1 (5 bases). The CDR3 runs to 17 residues. Trimming shortened V by 5 bases and J by 7 bases, and 23 bases separated the two germline ends. CDR1 and CDR2 (germline): MNHNS, SASEGT.

This clonotype was found a few times. The rearrangement joins TRBV2 to TRBJ2-6; D might be TRBD2 (7 bases). The germline V gene encodes CDR1 SNHLY and CDR2 FYNNEI. V shed 10 bases and J shed 3 bases, with 13 bases lying between them. The CDR3 loop spans 14 amino acids. CDR3 sequence: CAIPGGGGANVLTF. The DNA for the CDR3 is TGTGCCATACCGGGGGGCGGTGGGGCCAACGTCCTGACTTTC.

There are a few counts of this clonotype. The chain couples TRBV10-3 to TRBJ2-7, with TRBD2 identical over 7 bases. V lost 2 bases, J lost 5 bases, and 15 bases stayed unmatched. Germline V CDR1 and CDR2: ENHRY, SYGVKD. CDR3 length: 17 amino acids. CDR3 region: CAISEAPGGSSWDEQYF. The DNA for the CDR3 is TGTGCCATCAGTGAGGCCCCGGGGGGAAGTTCTTGGGACGAGCAGTACTTC.